The rows below give T cell receptor beta chains drawn from one sample of a study of Graves' ophthalmopathy and Graves' hyperthyroidism. MiXCR was run by TCRdb on the multiplex PCR reads, yielding one entry per CDR3 protein. There are roughly 400,000 distinct CDR3 sequences in the sample; 18% occur only once, and roughly 1.5% lies in the top ten. Specimen: peripheral blood. The source of these receptors is a woman aged 18-35 years with Graves' ophthalmopathy. Each CDR3 is given with its conserved first and last residue. D genes are given only for firm matches. Clone size appears in some rows only: once, few, many, or a class for an expanded clone.

d_call	j_call	v_call	clone_size	cdr3_aa	cdr3_nt
-	TRBJ2-7	TRBV19	many	CASSPRSEGGYEQYF	TGTGCCAGTAGCCCAAGGTCGGAAGGAGGCTACGAGCAGTACTTC
-	TRBJ1-1	TRBV7-2	many	CASSQRAEGAFF	TGTGCCAGCAGCCAAAGGGCCGAGGGAGCTTTCTTT
-	TRBJ2-3	TRBV12-3/TRBV12-4	many	CASSSGRGDTQYF	TGTGCCAGCAGCTCCGGCAGGGGAGATACGCAGTATTTT
TRBD1	TRBJ2-5	TRBV28	many	CASSSDRTEETQYF	TGTGCCAGCAGCTCGGACAGGACCGAAGAGACCCAGTACTTC
-	TRBJ2-2	TRBV24-1	-	CATSEARMHTGELFF	TGTGCCACCAGTGAAGCCAGGATGCACACCGGGGAGCTGTTTTTT
-	TRBJ2-5	TRBV6-5	many	CASRSRGRETQYF	TGTGCCAGCAGGTCCAGGGGTAGAGAGACCCAGTACTTC
TRBD1	TRBJ1-2	TRBV14	-	CASSQEFRGRGYTF	TGTGCCAGCAGCCAGGAGTTCAGGGGGCGCGGCTACACCTTC
-	TRBJ1-2	TRBV4-2	many	CASSSRDWEGGYTF	TGTGCCAGCAGCTCCCGGGACTGGGAGGGAGGCTACACCTTC
-	TRBJ2-2	TRBV7-4	many	CASSLWRENTGELFF	TGTGCCAGCAGCTTATGGCGGGAGAACACCGGGGAGCTGTTTTTT
-	TRBJ1-2	TRBV7-2	many	CASSLGDSANYGYTF	TGTGCCAGCAGCCTCGGGGATTCAGCTAACTATGGCTACACCTTC
TRBD2	TRBJ2-5	TRBV10-2	many	CASSESGSGAYGETQYF	TGCGCCAGCAGTGAGTCGGGTAGCGGGGCCTACGGAGAGACCCAGTACTTC
TRBD1	TRBJ2-7	TRBV7-8	-	CASSSPWTGTYEQYF	TGTGCCAGCAGCTCCCCTTGGACAGGTACCTACGAGCAGTACTTC
TRBD1	TRBJ2-3	TRBV12-3/TRBV12-4	-	CASAQDRENTDTQYF	TGTGCCAGCGCCCAGGACAGGGAAAACACAGATACGCAGTATTTT
-	TRBJ2-5	TRBV6-1	few	CASSEGVERETQYF	TGTGCCAGCAGCGAGGGGGTGGAGAGAGAGACCCAGTACTTC
TRBD1	TRBJ1-5	TRBV6-2/TRBV6-3	many	CASSPTGIQPQHF	TGTGCCAGCAGCCCGACAGGGATACAGCCCCAGCATTTT
-	TRBJ1-5	TRBV12-3/TRBV12-4	many	CASSLAQGYQPQHF	TGTGCCAGCAGTTTAGCGCAGGGGTATCAGCCCCAGCATTTT
-	TRBJ2-6	TRBV3-1	-	CASSQDLWVSGANVLTF	TGTGCCAGCAGCCAAGATCTGTGGGTATCTGGGGCCAACGTCCTGACTTTC
TRBD1	TRBJ1-5	TRBV15	many	CATSRGQGSNQPQHF	TGTGCCACCAGCAGAGGACAGGGGAGCAATCAGCCCCAGCATTTT
TRBD1	TRBJ2-2	TRBV2	many	CASGDRGTGELFF	TGTGCCAGCGGGGACAGGGGCACCGGGGAGCTGTTTTTT
TRBD2	TRBJ2-7	TRBV24-1	-	CATSDKGTSGRHEQYF	TGTGCCACCAGTGATAAAGGGACTAGCGGGAGACACGAGCAGTACTTC
TRBD1	TRBJ2-7	TRBV7-2	many	CASATGTGLYEQYF	TGTGCTTCAGCCACGGGGACAGGGTTATACGAGCAGTACTTC
-	TRBJ2-7	TRBV28	-	CASSSPPAHYEQYF	TGTGCCAGCAGTTCCCCCCCAGCACACTACGAGCAGTACTTC
TRBD1	TRBJ2-5	TRBV25-1	many	CASRGQEEETQYF	TGTGCCAGCAGAGGACAGGAAGAAGAGACCCAGTACTTC
TRBD1	TRBJ1-5	TRBV20-1	many	CSARGGSRGRDQPQHF	TGCAGTGCTAGAGGTGGGTCCAGGGGGAGGGATCAGCCCCAGCATTTT
-	TRBJ2-4	TRBV6-2/TRBV6-3	-	CASSSPSDLAKNIQYF	TGTGCCAGCAGTTCGCCCTCCGACTTAGCCAAAAACATTCAGTACTTC
-	TRBJ2-7	TRBV19	-	CASSNLRSYEQYF	TGTGCCAGTAGTAATCTAAGATCCTACGAGCAGTACTTC
-	TRBJ1-5	TRBV28	many	CASSPPTAYNQPQHF	TGTGCCAGCAGTCCCCCGACTGCTTACAATCAGCCCCAGCATTTT
TRBD2	TRBJ2-5	TRBV20-1	many	CSARDSLRLTSGREQTQYF	TGCAGTGCTAGAGATTCCTTAAGACTGACTAGCGGGAGGGAGCAGACCCAGTACTTC
-	TRBJ2-3	TRBV24-1	many	CATSQGMRNTQYF	TGTGCCACCAGTCAGGGCATGAGGAATACGCAGTATTTT
-	TRBJ1-1	TRBV19	many	CASRRVSTEAFF	TGTGCCAGCCGCCGGGTAAGCACTGAAGCTTTCTTT
-	TRBJ1-1	TRBV7-9	-	CASSLRRDTEAFF	TGTGCCAGCAGCTTAAGACGGGACACTGAAGCTTTCTTT
-	TRBJ2-4	TRBV6-5	many	CALLLGGAKNIQYF	TGTGCCCTCCTGCTCGGCGGGGCCAAAAACATTCAGTACTTC
-	TRBJ2-2	TRBV2	once	CASEGTDTGELFF	TGTGCCAGTGAGGGGACGGACACCGGGGAGCTGTTTTTT
TRBD2	TRBJ2-7	TRBV4-2	many	CASSRGLAGSPDEQYF	TGTGCCAGCAGCCGGGGACTAGCGGGGTCCCCCGACGAGCAGTACTTC
-	TRBJ1-1	TRBV6-1	few	CASSEADEENTEAFF	TGTGCCAGCAGTGAAGCGGACGAGGAGAACACTGAAGCTTTCTTT
-	TRBJ2-5	TRBV3-1	many	CASSQDRRSGETQYF	TGTGCCAGCAGCCAAGATCGACGGAGCGGGGAGACCCAGTACTTC